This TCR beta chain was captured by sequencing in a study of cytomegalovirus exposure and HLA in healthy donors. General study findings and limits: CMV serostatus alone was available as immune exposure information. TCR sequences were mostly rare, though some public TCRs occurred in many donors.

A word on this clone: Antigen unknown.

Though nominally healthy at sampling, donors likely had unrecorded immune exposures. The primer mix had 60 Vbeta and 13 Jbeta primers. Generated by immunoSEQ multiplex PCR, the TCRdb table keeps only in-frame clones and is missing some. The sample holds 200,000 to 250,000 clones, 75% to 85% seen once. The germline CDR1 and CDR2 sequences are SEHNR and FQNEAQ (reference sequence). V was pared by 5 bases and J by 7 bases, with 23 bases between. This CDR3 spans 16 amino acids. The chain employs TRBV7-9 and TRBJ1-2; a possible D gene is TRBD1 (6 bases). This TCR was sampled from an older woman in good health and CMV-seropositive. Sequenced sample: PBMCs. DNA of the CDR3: TGTGCCAGCAGCACGGGAGGGGGTGCTGCCTTACGTGGCTACACCTTC. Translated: CASSTGGGAALRGYTF.